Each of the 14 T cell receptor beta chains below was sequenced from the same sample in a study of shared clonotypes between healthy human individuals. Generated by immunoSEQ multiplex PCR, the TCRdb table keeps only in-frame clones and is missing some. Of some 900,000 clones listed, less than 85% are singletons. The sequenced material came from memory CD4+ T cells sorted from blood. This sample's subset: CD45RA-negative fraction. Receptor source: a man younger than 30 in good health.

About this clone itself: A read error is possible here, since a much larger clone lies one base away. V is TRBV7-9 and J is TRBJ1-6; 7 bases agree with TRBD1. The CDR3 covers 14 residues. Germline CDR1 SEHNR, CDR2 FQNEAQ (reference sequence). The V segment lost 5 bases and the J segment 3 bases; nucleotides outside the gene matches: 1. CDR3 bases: TGTGCCAGCAGCCGGGACAGCTATAATTCACCCCTCCACTTT. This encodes CASSRDSYNSPLHF.

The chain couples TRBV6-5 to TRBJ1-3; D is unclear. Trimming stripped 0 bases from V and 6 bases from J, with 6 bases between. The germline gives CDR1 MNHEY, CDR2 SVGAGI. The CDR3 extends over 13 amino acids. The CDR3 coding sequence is TGTGCCAGCAGTTACTCGATGGAAAACACCATATATTTT. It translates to CASSYSMENTIYF.

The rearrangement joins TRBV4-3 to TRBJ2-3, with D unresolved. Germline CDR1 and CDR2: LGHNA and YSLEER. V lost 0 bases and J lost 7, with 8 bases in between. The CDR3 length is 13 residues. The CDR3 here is CASSQESGNTQYF. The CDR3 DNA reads TGCGCCAGCAGCCAAGAGAGTGGGAATACGCAGTATTTT.

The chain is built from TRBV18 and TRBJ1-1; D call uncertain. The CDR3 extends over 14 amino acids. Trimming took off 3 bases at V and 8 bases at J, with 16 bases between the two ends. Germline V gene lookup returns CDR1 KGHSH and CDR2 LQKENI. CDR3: CASSPRAGLSEAFF. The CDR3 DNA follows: TGTGCCAGCTCACCGAGAGCGGGGTTGTCCGAAGCTTTCTTT.

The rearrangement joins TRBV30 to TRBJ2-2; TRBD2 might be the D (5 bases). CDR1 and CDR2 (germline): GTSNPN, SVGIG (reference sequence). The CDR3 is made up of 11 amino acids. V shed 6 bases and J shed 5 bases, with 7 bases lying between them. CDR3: CACGVTGELFF. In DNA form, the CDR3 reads TGTGCCTGCGGGGTTACCGGGGAGCTGTTTTTT.

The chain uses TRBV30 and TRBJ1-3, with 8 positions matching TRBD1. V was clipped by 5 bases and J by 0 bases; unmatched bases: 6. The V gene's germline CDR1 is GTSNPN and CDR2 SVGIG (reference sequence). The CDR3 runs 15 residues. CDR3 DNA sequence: TGTGCCTGGGGCCAGGGGGCGGTCTCTGGAAACACCATATATTTT. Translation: CAWGQGAVSGNTIYF. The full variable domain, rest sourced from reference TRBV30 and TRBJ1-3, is SQTIHQWPATLVQPVGSPLSLECTVEGTSNPNLYWYRQAAGRGLQLLFYSVGIGQISSEVPQNLSASRPQDRQFILSSKKLLLSDSGFYLCAWGQGAVSGNTIYFGEGSWLTVV.

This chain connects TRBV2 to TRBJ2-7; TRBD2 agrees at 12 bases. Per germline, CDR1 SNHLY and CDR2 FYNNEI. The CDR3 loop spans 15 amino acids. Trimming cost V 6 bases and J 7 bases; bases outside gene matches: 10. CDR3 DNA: TGTGCCAGCAGCGCCCTAGCGGGGGGGCCGAGGGAGCAGTACTTC. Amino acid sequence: CASSALAGGPREQYF.

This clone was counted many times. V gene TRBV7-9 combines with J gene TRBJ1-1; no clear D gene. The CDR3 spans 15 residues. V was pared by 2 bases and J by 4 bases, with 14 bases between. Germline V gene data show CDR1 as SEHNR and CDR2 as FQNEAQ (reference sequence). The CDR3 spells CASSLIGWLGTEAFF. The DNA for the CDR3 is TGTGCCAGCAGCTTAATAGGATGGTTGGGCACTGAAGCTTTCTTT.

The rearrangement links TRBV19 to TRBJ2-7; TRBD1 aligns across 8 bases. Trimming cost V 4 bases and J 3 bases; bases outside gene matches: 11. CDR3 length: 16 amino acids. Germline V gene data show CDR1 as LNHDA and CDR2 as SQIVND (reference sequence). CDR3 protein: CASSRDSGTGGYEQYF. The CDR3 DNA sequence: TGTGCCAGTAGTAGAGATTCCGGGACAGGAGGCTACGAGCAGTACTTC. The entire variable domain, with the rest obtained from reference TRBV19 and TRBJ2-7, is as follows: DGGITQSPKYLFRKEGQNVTLSCEQNLNHDAMYWYRQDPGQGLRLIYYSQIVNDFQKGDIAEGYSVSREKKESFPLTVTSAQKNPTAFYLCASSRDSGTGGYEQYFGPGTRLTVT.

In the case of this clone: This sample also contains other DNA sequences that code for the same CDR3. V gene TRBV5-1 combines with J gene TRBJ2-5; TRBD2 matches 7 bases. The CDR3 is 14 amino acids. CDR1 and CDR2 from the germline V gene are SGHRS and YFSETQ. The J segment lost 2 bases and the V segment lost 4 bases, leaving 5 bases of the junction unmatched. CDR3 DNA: TGCGCCAGCAGCCCAAGCGGGGCTCAAGAGACCCAGTACTTC. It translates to CASSPSGAQETQYF. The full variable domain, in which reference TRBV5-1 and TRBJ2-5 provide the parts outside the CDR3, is KAGVTQTPRYLIKTRGQQVTLSCSPISGHRSVSWYQQTPGQGLQFLFEYFSETQRNKGNFPGRFSGRQFSNSRSEMNVSTLELGDSALYLCASSPSGAQETQYFGPGTRLLVL.

Written as DNA, the CDR3 is TGTGCCAGCAGCTCAAGCGCTGGAAGCAATGAGCAGTTCTTC. Translation gives CASSSSAGSNEQFF. The rearrangement joins TRBV5-4 to TRBJ2-1; D is undetermined. This CDR3 spans 14 amino acids. Germline V gene data show CDR1 as SGHNT and CDR2 as YYREEE (reference sequence). Trimming removed 3 bases at V and 6 bases at J, with 13 bases between.

The CDR3 region is CASSPIEGIVDGTEAFF. DNA of the CDR3: TGTGCCAGCTCACCTATAGAGGGTATTGTCGACGGCACTGAAGCTTTCTTT. The gene calls are TRBV18 and TRBJ1-1; D remains ambiguous. V was cut by 3 bases and J by 4 bases, with 21 bases left in between. CDR3 length equals 17 residues. Germline lookup yields CDR1 KGHSH and CDR2 LQKENI. Full variable domain (missing parts from reference TRBV18 and TRBJ1-1): NAGVMQNPRHLVRRRGQEARLRCSPMKGHSHVYWYRQLPEEGLKFMVYLQKENIIDESGMPKERFSAEFPKEGPSILRIQQVVRGDSAAYFCASSPIEGIVDGTEAFFGQGTRLTVV.

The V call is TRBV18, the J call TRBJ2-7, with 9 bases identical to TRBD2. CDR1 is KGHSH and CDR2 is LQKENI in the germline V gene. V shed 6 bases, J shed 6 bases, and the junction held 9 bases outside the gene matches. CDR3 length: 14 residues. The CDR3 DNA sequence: TGTGCCAGCTCCGGAATAGCGGGAGAGGGCGAGCAGTACTTC. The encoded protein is CASSGIAGEGEQYF.

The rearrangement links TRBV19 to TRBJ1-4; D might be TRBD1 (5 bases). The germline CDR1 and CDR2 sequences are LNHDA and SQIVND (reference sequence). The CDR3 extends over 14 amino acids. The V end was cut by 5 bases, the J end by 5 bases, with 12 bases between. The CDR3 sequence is CASSVGQGNEKLFF. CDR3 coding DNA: TGTGCCAGTAGTGTCGGGCAGGGAAATGAAAAACTGTTTTTT.